In its sample, the clone carrying this T cell receptor beta chain was seen a few times. The study's library attached unique molecular identifiers to single cDNA molecules. MiXCR was run by TCRdb on the RACE reads, yielding one entry per CDR3 protein. The repertoire consists of over 100,000 distinct CDR3 sequences, with 9.2% occurring once and the leading ten covering around 3%. Indicated time point: patch test 2, 6 weeks after DPC sensitization. Described treatment: therapeutic diphenylcyclopropenone sensitization with weekly scalp DPC. The sample comes from a study of human T cells and chemical hapten exposure. As for the study in general: Sensitization involved placing 2% DPC onto a 2 cm by 2 cm region of upper inner arm skin. Diagnoses of alopecia areata, totalis or universalis occurred in mostly female patients.

Sequencing was performed on whole blood, taken in connection with sensitization to the hapten diphenylcyclopropenone (DPC). The sequence came from a woman aged 40 to 49 with alopecia areata. Some clones in this sample may be carry-over from other donors' samples.

The CDR3 nucleotides are TGTGCCAGCAGCCAAGCCGCAGGGATCGGGACTGAAGCTTTCTTT. This encodes CASSQAAGIGTEAFF. This chain links TRBV14 with TRBJ1-1, with D perhaps matching TRBD1 (5 bases). Trimming pared 1 base from V and 5 bases from J, leaving 14 bases between. The CDR3 contains 15 residues. Germline CDR1 is SGHDN and CDR2 is FVKESK.